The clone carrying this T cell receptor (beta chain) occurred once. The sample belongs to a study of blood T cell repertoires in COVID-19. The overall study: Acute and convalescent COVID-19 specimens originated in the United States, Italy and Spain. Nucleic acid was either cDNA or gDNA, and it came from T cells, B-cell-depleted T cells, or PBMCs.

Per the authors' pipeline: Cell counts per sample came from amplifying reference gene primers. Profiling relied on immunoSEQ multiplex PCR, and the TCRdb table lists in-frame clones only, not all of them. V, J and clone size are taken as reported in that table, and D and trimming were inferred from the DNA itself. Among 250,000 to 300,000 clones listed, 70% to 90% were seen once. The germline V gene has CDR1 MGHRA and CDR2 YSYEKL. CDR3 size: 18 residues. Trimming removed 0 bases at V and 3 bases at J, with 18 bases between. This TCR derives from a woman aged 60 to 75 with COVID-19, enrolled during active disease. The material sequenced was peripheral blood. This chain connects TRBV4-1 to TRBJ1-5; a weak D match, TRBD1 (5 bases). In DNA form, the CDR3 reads TGCGCCAGCAGCCAAGATTTCTCAGGGCGTGTTGTCAATCAGCCCCAGCATTTT. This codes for CASSQDFSGRVVNQPQHF.